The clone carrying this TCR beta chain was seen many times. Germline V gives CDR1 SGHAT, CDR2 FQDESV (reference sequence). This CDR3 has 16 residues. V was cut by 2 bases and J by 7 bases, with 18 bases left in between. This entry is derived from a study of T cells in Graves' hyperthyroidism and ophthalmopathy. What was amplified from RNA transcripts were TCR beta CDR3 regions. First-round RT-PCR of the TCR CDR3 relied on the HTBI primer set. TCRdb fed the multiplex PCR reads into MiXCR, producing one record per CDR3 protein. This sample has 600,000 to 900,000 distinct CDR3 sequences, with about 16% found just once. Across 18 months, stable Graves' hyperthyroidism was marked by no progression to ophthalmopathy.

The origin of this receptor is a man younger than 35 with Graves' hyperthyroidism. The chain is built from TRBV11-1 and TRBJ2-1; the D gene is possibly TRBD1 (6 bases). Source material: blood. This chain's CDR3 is CASSLRRGFLGNEQFF. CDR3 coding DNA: TGTGCCAGCAGCTTACGCAGGGGCTTTTTAGGGAATGAGCAGTTCTTC.